This TCR beta chain was obtained from a study of T cell responses to AZD1222 COVID-19 vaccine. Study-level results: A mostly white British donor set with more females was recruited, and clonal diversity was possibly underestimated. Without day 14 samples, only post-peak T cell repertoires were studied. With dominance at 160-218 and 743-854, vaccine-associated CD4 TCRs spanned spike. AZD1222 recipients seropositive at baseline numbered only five or six.

On this clone itself: The antigen is unknown.

Assay used: immunoSEQ multiplex PCR; TCRdb lists only in-frame clones, some missing. The data contain over 90,000 clones, approximately 90% of them singletons. The CDR3 sequence is 15 residues long. Trimming removed 3 bases at V and 0 bases at J, with 9 bases between. Looked up from germline, CDR1 is LNHDA and CDR2 is SQIVND (reference sequence). The chain recombines TRBV19 with TRBJ2-1; D might be TRBD1 (5 bases). This TCR was sampled from an adult who received the AZD1222 COVID-19 vaccine. Sequencing was performed on peripheral blood, taken 28 days after the second AZD1222 dose. CDR3 residues: CASSIDRNSYNEQFF. The CDR3 nucleotides read TGTGCCAGTAGTATCGACAGAAACTCCTACAATGAGCAGTTCTTC.